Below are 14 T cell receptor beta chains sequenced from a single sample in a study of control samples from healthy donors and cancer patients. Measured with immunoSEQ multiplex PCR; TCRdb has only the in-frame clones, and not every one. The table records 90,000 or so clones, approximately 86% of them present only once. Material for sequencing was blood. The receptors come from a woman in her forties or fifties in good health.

CDR3 loop: CASSFTTGTGTDEQYF. The CDR3 nucleotides read TGCGCCAGCAGCTTTACTACCGGGACAGGGACGGACGAGCAGTACTTC. This chain connects TRBV5-1 to TRBJ2-7; TRBD1 aligns across 9 bases. The CDR3 sequence is 16 residues long. Germline-derived CDR1 and CDR2 are SGHRS and YFSETQ. V was pared by 2 bases and J by 5 bases, with 11 bases of the junction left unmatched.

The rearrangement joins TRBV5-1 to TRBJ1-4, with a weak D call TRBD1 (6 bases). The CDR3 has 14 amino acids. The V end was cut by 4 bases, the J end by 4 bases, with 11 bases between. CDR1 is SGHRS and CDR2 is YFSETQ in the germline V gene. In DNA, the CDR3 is TGCGCCAGCAGCGAGGACAGCCTTAATGAAAAACTGTTTTTT. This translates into CASSEDSLNEKLFF. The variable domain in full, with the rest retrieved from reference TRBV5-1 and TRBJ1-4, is KAGVTQTPRYLIKTRGQQVTLSCSPISGHRSVSWYQQTPGQGLQFLFEYFSETQRNKGNFPGRFSGRQFSNSRSEMNVSTLELGDSALYLCASSEDSLNEKLFFGSGTQLSVL.

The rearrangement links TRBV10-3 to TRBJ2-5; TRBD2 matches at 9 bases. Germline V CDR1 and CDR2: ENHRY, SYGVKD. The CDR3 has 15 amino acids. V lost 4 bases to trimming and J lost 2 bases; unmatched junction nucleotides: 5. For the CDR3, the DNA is TGTGCCATCAGTGTAGGACTAGCGCAACAAGAGACCCAGTACTTC. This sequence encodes CAISVGLAQQETQYF.

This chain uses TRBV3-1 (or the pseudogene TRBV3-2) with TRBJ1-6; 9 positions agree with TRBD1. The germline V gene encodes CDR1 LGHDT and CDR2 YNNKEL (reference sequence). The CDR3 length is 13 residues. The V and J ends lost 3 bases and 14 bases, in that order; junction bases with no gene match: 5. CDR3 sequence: CASSQVQGAALHF. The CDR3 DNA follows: TGTGCCAGCAGCCAGGTACAGGGGGCAGCCCTCCACTTT.

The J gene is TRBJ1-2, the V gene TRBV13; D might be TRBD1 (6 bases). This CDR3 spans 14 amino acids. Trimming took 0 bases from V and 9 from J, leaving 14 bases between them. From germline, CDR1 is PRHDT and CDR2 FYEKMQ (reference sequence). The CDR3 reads CASSLGGGAYSYTF. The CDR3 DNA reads TGTGCCAGCAGCTTAGGCGGGGGGGCATATAGCTACACCTTC.

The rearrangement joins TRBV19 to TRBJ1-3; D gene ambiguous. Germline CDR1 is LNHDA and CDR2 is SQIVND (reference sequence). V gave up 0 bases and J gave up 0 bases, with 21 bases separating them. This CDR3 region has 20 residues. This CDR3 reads CASSIDLSLYSSASGNTIYF. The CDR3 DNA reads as TGTGCCAGTAGTATAGATCTATCGTTGTACTCCTCAGCCTCTGGAAACACCATATATTTT.

CDR3 protein: CASSQAPGRSSYNEQFF. CDR3 sequence (DNA): TGCGCCAGCAGCCAGGCCCCGGGACGTAGCTCCTACAATGAGCAGTTCTTC. The rearrangement uses TRBV4-3 and TRBJ2-1; D may match TRBD1 or TRBD2 (5 bases each). Germline V CDR1 and CDR2: LGHNA, YSLEER. The CDR3 is 17 residues long. Between the trimmed V and J ends, which lost 3 bases and 0 bases, there was a span of 15 bases.

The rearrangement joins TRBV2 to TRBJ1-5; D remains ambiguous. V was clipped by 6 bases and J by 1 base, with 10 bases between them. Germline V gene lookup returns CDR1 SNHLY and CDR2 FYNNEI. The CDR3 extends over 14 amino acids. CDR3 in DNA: TGTGCCAGCAGGACGGGGTTAAGCAATCAGCCCCAGCATTTT. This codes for CASRTGLSNQPQHF.

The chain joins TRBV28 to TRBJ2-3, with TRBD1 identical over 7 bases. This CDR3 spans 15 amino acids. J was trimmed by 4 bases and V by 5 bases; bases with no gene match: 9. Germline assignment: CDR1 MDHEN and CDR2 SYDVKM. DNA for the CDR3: TGTGCCAGCAGTCCCAACAGGGGTCGGGCAGATACGCAGTATTTT. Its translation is CASSPNRGRADTQYF. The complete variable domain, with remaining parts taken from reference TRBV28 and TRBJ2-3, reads DVKVTQSSRYLVKRTGEKVFLECVQDMDHENMFWYRQDPGLGLRLIYFSYDVKMKEKGDIPEGYSVSREKKERFSLILESASTNQTSMYLCASSPNRGRADTQYFGPGTRLTVL.

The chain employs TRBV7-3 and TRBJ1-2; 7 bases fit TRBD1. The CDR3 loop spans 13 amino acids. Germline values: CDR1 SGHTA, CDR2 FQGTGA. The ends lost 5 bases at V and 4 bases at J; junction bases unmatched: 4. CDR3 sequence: CASSSSGGYGYTF. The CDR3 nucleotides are TGTGCCAGCAGCAGTTCAGGGGGCTATGGCTACACCTTC.

Here the CDR3 reads CASSSGTENTEAFF. The CDR3 DNA follows: TGTGCCAGTAGTTCCGGGACAGAGAACACTGAAGCTTTCTTT. V and J are TRBV19 and TRBJ1-1, with 7 bases fitting TRBD1. There are 14 residues in the CDR3. Germline V gene sequence: CDR1 LNHDA, CDR2 SQIVND (reference sequence). Trimming removed 5 bases from V and 1 base from J; junction bases left unmatched: 4.

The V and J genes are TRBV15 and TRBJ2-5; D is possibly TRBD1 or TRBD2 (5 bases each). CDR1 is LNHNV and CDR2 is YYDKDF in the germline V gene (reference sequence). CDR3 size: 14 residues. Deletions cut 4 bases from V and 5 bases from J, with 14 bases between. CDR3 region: CATSTIGTSETQYF. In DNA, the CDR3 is TGTGCCACCAGCACTATAGGGACGTCTGAGACCCAGTACTTC.

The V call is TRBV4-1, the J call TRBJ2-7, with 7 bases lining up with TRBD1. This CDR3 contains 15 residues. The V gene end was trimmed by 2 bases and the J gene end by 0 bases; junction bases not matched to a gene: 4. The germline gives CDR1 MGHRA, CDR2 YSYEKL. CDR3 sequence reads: CASSQTGTVSYEQYF. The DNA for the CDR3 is TGCGCCAGCAGCCAAACCGGGACAGTCTCCTACGAGCAGTACTTC.

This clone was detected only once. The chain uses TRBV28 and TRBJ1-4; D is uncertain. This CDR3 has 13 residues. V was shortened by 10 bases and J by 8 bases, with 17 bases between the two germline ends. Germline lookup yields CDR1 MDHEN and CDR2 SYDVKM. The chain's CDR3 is CATQGLILEKLFF. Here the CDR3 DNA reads TGTGCCACCCAAGGACTGATCCTGGAAAAACTGTTTTTT.